These T cell receptor beta chains were read from a single sample in a study of cytomegalovirus exposure and HLA in healthy donors. Sequencing was performed with immunoSEQ multiplex PCR; in TCRdb, only in-frame clones are kept and a portion is missing. The sample includes roughly 130,000 clones, 80% of them seen just once. The specimen sequenced was PBMCs. The source is a middle-aged woman in good health and CMV-seronegative. Each CDR3 is given with its conserved first and last residue. The D gene is left open where the match is weak. Expanded clones are given a class, and other clones once, few, many or no size at all.

D	J	length	size	V	CDR3	DNA
-	TRBJ2-2	14	-	TRBV11-2	CASPDSQNTGELFF	TGTGCCAGCCCCGACAGTCAGAACACCGGGGAGCTGTTTTTT
TRBD1	TRBJ2-1	18	-	TRBV5-1	CASSVSGGAIGTYNEQFF	TGCGCCAGCAGCGTATCAGGGGGCGCGATCGGAACCTACAATGAGCAGTTCTTC
TRBD2	TRBJ2-3	12	-	TRBV2	CASRREAATQYF	TGTGCCAGCAGACGGGAGGCGGCTACGCAGTATTTT
TRBD2	TRBJ2-1	16	once	TRBV5-1	CASSSSGTISYNEQFF	TGCGCCAGCAGCTCCTCCGGGACTATCTCCTACAATGAGCAGTTCTTC
TRBD2	TRBJ2-3	15	-	TRBV19	CASSRGLAGTDTQYF	TGTGCCAGTAGTCGAGGACTAGCGGGGACAGATACGCAGTATTTT
TRBD2	TRBJ2-1	14	-	TRBV7-9	CASSRPGLAGVLFF	TGTGCCAGCAGCCGACCGGGACTAGCGGGAGTGCTGTTCTTC
-	TRBJ2-5	15	-	TRBV28	CASSTRSLAQETQYF	TGTGCCAGCAGTACCCGGAGTCTAGCCCAAGAGACCCAGTACTTC
-	TRBJ2-5	14	-	TRBV9	CASSVDSPQETQYF	TGTGCCAGCAGCGTAGACTCGCCCCAAGAGACCCAGTACTTC
-	TRBJ1-1	14	-	TRBV28	CASRPGLPGTEAFF	TGTGCCAGCAGGCCAGGGCTCCCTGGGACTGAAGCTTTCTTT
-	TRBJ2-5	14	-	TRBV7-2	CASSLLGLQETQYF	TGTGCCAGCAGCTTACTGGGACTCCAAGAGACCCAGTACTTC
TRBD2	TRBJ2-7	17	-	TRBV7-2	CASSSRPGGEITYEQYF	TGTGCCAGCAGCTCCCGACCTGGGGGGGAAATCACCTACGAGCAGTACTTC
TRBD1	TRBJ1-6	15	few	TRBV11-2	CASSLDRGMNSPLHF	TGTGCCAGCAGCCTCGACAGGGGCATGAATTCACCCCTCCACTTT
-	TRBJ2-1	17	-	TRBV7-2	CASSLVSVTSSYNEQFF	TGTGCCAGCAGCTTAGTGTCCGTCACCAGCTCCTACAATGAGCAGTTCTTC
-	TRBJ1-4	16	few	TRBV19	CASSPRTGRGNEKLFF	TGTGCCAGTAGTCCCAGGACCGGGAGGGGGAATGAAAAACTGTTTTTT
-	TRBJ2-7	16	-	TRBV10-1	CASSVHRQPTNYEQYF	TGCGCCAGCAGTGTTCACAGGCAACCTACTAACTACGAGCAGTACTTC
-	TRBJ1-1	13	-	TRBV19	CASNGRGNTEAFF	TGTGCCAGTAACGGCAGGGGGAACACTGAAGCTTTCTTT
-	TRBJ1-3	17	-	TRBV18	CASSQDTYRLSGNTIYF	TGTGCCAGCTCACAAGACACTTACCGTCTCTCTGGAAACACCATATATTTT
-	TRBJ2-1	14	-	TRBV6-6	CASSPASSYNEQFF	TGTGCCAGCAGCCCTGCTAGCTCCTACAATGAGCAGTTCTTC
-	TRBJ1-3	13	-	TRBV28	CASRTGSGNTIYF	TGTGCCAGCAGAACGGGCTCTGGAAACACCATATATTTT
TRBD1	TRBJ1-2	12	-	TRBV7-9	CATTTGVSGYTF	TGTGCCACTACCACAGGGGTTAGTGGCTACACCTTC
TRBD1	TRBJ2-2	16	-	TRBV7-9	CASSATGGANTGELFF	TGTGCCAGCAGCGCTACAGGGGGCGCGAACACCGGGGAGCTGTTTTTT
TRBD1	TRBJ2-7	14	-	TRBV5-8	CASSSGQVPSEQYF	TGTGCCAGCAGCTCGGGACAGGTGCCTTCCGAGCAGTACTTC
TRBD1	TRBJ2-7	15	-	TRBV6-5	CASSYSMQGAGEQYF	TGTGCCAGCAGTTACTCGATGCAGGGGGCGGGTGAGCAGTACTTC
TRBD2	TRBJ2-1	17	-	TRBV7-8	CASSRWGSGGTTNEQFF	TGTGCCAGCAGCCGATGGGGTAGCGGGGGGACGACCAATGAGCAGTTCTTC
TRBD1	TRBJ2-1	15	many	TRBV7-3	CASSVPGQGNNEQFF	TGTGCCAGCAGCGTACCGGGACAGGGAAACAATGAGCAGTTCTTC
-	TRBJ2-3	13	-	TRBV5-6	CASSLARPDTQYF	TGTGCCAGCAGCTTGGCCCGTCCGGATACGCAGTATTTT
-	TRBJ2-7	15	-	TRBV4-3	CASSQVAGISYEQYF	TGCGCCAGCAGCCAAGTCGCAGGGATCTCCTACGAGCAGTACTTC
-	TRBJ1-5	15	few	TRBV6-6	CASSYQGLGNQPQHF	TGTGCCAGCAGTTATCAGGGTCTAGGCAATCAGCCCCAGCATTTT
-	TRBJ2-1	15	-	TRBV7-2	CASSSQGGIHNEQFF	TGTGCCAGCAGCTCGCAGGGCGGGATCCACAATGAGCAGTTCTTC
TRBD1	TRBJ2-1	14	-	TRBV29-1	CSTHTGGAWNEQFF	TGCAGCACTCATACAGGGGGCGCGTGGAATGAGCAGTTCTTC
-	TRBJ1-1	14	-	TRBV6-5	CASSYQGVGTEAFF	TGTGCCAGCAGTTACCAAGGGGTGGGCACTGAAGCTTTCTTT